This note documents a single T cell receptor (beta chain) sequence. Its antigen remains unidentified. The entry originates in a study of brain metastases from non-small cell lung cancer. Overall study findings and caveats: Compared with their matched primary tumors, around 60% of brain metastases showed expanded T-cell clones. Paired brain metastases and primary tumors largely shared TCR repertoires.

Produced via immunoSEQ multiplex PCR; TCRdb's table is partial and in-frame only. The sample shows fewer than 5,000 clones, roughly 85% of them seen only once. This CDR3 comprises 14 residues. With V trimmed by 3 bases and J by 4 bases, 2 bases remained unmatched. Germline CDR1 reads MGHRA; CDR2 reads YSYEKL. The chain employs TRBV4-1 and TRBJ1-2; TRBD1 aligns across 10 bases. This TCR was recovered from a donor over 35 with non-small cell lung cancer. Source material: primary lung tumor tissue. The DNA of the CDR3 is TGCGCCAGCAGCCAGACAGGGGGCGTCTATGGCTACACCTTC. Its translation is CASSQTGGVYGYTF.